This TCR beta chain was sequenced during a study of cytomegalovirus exposure and HLA in healthy donors. The sample holds one count of this clone. Donors were ostensibly healthy at sampling, although undocumented immune exposures were probable. In germline, CDR1 is SGHRS, CDR2 YFSETQ. CDR3 length equals 13 residues. The V and J ends lost 3 bases and 2 bases respectively, with 9 bases between them. The PCR contained 60 Vbeta and 13 Jbeta primers. The method was immunoSEQ multiplex PCR; TCRdb's version includes in-frame clones alone and lacks a portion of them. The repertoire includes some 160,000 clones, around 72% of them detected once, and around 2.2% sits in the top ten.

The sample consisted of PBMCs. V usage is TRBV5-1 and J usage is TRBJ2-7; D may be TRBD1 (5 bases). The receptor was isolated from a man aged 35-49 years in good health and CMV-seronegative. CDR3: CASSSSGTYEQYF. CDR3 DNA sequence: TGCGCCAGCAGCTCGTCAGGGACCTACGAGCAGTACTTC.